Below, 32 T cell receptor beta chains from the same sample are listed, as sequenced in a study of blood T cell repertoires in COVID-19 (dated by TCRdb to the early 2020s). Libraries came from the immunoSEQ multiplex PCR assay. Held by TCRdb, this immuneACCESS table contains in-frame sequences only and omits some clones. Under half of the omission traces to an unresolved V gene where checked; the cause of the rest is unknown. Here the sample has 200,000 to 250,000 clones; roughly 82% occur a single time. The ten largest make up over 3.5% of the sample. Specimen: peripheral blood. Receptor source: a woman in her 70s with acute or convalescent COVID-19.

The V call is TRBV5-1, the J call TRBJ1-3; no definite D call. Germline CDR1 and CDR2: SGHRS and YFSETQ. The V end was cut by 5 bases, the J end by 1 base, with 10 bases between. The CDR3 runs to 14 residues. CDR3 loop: CASREFGSGNTIYF. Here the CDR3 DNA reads TGCGCCAGCAGGGAGTTCGGGTCTGGAAACACCATATATTTT.

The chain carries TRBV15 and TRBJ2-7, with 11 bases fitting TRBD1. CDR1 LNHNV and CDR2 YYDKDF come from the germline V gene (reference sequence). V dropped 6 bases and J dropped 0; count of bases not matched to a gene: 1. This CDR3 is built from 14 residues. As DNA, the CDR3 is TGTGCCACCAGGGGGACAGGGGGCTCCTACGAGCAGTACTTC. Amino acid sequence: CATRGTGGSYEQYF. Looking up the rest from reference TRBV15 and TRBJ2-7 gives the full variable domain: DAMVIQNPRYQVTQFGKPVTLSCSQTLNHNVMYWYQQKSSQAPKLLFHYYDKDFNNEADTPDNFQSRRPNTSFCFLDIRSPGLGDTAMYLCATRGTGGSYEQYFGPGTRLTVT.

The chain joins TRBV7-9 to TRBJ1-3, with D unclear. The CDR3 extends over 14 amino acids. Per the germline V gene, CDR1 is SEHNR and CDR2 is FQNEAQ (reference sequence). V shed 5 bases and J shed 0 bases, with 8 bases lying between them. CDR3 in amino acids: CASSPDFSGNTIYF. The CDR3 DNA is TGTGCCAGCAGCCCGGACTTCTCTGGAAACACCATATATTTT.

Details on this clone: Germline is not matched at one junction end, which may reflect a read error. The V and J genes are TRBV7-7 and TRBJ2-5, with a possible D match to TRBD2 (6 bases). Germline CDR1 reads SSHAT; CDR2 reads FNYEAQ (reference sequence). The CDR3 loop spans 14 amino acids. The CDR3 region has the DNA TGTGCTAGCAGTTGGGGGACTGGGCGGGAGACCCAGTACTTC. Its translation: CASSWGTGRETQYF. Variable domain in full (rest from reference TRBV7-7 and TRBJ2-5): GAGVSQSPRYKVTKRGQDVTLRCDPISSHATLYWYQQALGQGPEFLTYFNYEAQPDKSGLPSDRFSAERPEGSISTLTIQRTEQRDSAMYRCASSWGTGRETQYFGPGTRLLVL.

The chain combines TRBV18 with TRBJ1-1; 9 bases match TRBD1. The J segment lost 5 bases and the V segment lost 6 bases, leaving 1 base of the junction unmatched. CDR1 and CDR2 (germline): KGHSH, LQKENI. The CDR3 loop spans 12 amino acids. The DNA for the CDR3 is TGTGCCAGCTCGGGGACAGGGACTGAAGCTTTCTTT. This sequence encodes CASSGTGTEAFF.

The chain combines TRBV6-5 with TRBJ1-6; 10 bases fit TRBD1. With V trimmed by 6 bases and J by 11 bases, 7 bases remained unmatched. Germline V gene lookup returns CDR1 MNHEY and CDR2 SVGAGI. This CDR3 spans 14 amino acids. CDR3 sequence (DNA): TGTGCCAGCAGGAGGGGGACAGGGGAAGCACCCCTCCACTTT. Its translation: CASRRGTGEAPLHF.

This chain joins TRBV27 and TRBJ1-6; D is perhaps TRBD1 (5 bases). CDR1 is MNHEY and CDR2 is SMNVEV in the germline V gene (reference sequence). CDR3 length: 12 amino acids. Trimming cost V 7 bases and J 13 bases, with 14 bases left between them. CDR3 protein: CASTPGGKPLHF. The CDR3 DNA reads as TGTGCCAGCACCCCTGGGGGGAAGCCCCTCCACTTT.

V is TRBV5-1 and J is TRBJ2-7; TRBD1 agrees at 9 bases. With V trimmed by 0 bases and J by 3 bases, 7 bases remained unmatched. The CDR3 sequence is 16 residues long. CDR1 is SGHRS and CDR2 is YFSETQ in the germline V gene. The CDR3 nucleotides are TGCGCCAGCAGCTTGGATCCCGGACAGGGGTACTACGAGCAGTACTTC. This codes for CASSLDPGQGYYEQYF.

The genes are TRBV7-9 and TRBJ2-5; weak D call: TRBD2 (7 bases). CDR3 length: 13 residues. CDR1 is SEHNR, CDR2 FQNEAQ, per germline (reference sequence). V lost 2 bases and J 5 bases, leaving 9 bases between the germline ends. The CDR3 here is CASSLRGGETQYF. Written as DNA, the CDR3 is TGTGCCAGCAGCTTAAGGGGGGGTGAGACCCAGTACTTC.

Written as DNA, the CDR3 is TGTGCCAGCAGCCTGACCGCCACTAGCGGGGTGCCAGATACGCAGTATTTT. Residues: CASSLTATSGVPDTQYF. The chain couples TRBV5-5 to TRBJ2-3; TRBD2 aligns across 10 bases. CDR1 SGHKS and CDR2 YYEKEE come from the germline V gene (reference sequence). The CDR3 totals 17 residues. The trim removed 4 bases at V and 4 bases at J, leaving 12 bases unmatched.

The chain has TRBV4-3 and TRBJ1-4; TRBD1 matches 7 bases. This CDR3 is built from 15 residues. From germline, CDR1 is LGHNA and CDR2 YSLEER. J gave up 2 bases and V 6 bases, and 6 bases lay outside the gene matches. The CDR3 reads CASSLQGSTNEKLFF. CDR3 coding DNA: TGCGCCAGCAGTCTACAGGGGTCTACTAATGAAAAACTGTTTTTT.

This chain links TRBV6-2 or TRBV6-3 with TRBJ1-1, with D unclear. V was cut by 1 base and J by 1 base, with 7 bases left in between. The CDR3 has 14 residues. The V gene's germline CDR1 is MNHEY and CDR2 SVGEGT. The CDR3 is CASSYFAGNTEAFF. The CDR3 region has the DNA TGTGCCAGCAGTTACTTTGCAGGGAACACTGAAGCTTTCTTT.

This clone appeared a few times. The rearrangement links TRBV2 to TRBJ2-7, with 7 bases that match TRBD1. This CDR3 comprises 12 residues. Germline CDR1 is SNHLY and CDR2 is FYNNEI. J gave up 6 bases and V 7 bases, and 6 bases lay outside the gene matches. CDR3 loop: CASTDRAGEQYF. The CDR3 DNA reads TGTGCCAGCACCGACAGGGCAGGCGAGCAGTACTTC.

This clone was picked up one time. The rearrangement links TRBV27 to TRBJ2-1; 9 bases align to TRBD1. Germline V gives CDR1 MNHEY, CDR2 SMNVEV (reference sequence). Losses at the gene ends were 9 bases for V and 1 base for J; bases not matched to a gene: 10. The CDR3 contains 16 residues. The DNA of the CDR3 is TGTGCCAGTTCCGGGACAGGGTTCGGGTCCTACAATGAGCAGTTCTTC. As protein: CASSGTGFGSYNEQFF.

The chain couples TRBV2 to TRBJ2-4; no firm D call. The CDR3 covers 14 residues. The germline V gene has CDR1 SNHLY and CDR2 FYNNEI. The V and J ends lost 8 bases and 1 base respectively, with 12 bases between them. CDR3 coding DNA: TGTGCCAGCGGATTTGACTTTGCCAAAAACATTCAGTACTTC. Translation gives CASGFDFAKNIQYF. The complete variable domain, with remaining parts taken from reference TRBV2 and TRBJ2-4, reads EPEVTQTPSHQVTQMGQEVILRCVPISNHLYFYWYRQILGQKVEFLVSFYNNEISEKSEIFDDQFSVERPDGSNFTLKIRSTKLEDSAMYFCASGFDFAKNIQYFGAGTRLSVL.

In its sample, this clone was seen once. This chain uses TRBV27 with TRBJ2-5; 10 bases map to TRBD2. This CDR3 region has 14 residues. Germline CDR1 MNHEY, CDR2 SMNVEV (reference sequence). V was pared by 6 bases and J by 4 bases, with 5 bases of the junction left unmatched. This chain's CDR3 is CASRQRGGPETQYF. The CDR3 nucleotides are TGTGCCAGCAGGCAGCGGGGGGGACCAGAGACCCAGTACTTC.

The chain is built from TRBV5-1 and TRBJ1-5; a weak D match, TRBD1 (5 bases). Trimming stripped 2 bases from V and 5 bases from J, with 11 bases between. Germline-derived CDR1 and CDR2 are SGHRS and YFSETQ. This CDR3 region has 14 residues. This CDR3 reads CASSLRGDHQPQHF. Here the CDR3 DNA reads TGCGCCAGCAGCTTACGGGGGGACCATCAGCCCCAGCATTTT.

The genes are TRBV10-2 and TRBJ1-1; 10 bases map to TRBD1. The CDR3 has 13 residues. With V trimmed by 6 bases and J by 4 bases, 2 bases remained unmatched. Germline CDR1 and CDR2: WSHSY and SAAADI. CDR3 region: CASRGTGVTEAFF. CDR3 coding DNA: TGCGCCAGCAGAGGGACAGGGGTCACTGAAGCTTTCTTT.

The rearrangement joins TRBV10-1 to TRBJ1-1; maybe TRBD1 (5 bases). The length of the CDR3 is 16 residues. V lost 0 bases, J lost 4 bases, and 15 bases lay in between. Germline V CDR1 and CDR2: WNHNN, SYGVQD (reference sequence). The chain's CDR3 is CASSESRGAGLTEAFF. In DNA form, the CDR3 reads TGCGCCAGCAGTGAGTCTCGTGGGGCAGGGCTCACTGAAGCTTTCTTT.

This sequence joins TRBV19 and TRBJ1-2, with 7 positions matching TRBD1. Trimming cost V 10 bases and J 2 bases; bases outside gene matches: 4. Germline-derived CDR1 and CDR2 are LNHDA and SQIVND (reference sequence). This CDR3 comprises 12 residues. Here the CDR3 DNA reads TGTGCCACGACAGGGACGAACTATGGCTACACCTTC. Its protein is CATTGTNYGYTF.

CDR3 nucleotides: TGTGCCAGCAGTCTAACTCCCTCAGGGGCGTACACTGAAGCTTTCTTT. It yields the protein CASSLTPSGAYTEAFF. The rearrangement joins TRBV28 to TRBJ1-1, with TRBD1 as a possible D gene (6 bases). This CDR3 is 16 amino acids long. Trimming left V 5 bases short and J 3 bases short, with 19 bases between. Germline V gives CDR1 MDHEN, CDR2 SYDVKM. The variable domain in full, with the rest retrieved from reference TRBV28 and TRBJ1-1, is DVKVTQSSRYLVKRTGEKVFLECVQDMDHENMFWYRQDPGLGLRLIYFSYDVKMKEKGDIPEGYSVSREKKERFSLILESASTNQTSMYLCASSLTPSGAYTEAFFGQGTRLTVV.

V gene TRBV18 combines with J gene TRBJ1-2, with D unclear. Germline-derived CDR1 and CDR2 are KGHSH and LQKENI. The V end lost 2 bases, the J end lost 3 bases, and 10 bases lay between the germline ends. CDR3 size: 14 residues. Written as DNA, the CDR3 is TGTGCCAGCTCACCAAAACGGAGCGACTATGGCTACACCTTC. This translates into CASSPKRSDYGYTF.

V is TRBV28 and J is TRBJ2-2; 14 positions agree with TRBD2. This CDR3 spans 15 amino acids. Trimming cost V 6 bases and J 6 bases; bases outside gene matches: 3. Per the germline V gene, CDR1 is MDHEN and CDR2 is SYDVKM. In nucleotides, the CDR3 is TGTGCCAGCAGAAAGGGACTAGCGGGGGCCGGGGAGCTGTTTTTT. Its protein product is CASRKGLAGAGELFF.

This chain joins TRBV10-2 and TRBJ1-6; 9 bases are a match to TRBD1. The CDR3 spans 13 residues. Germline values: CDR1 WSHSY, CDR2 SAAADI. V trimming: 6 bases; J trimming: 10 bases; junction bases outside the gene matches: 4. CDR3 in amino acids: CASRGQGSSPLHF. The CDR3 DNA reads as TGCGCCAGCAGAGGACAGGGGAGCTCACCCCTCCACTTT.

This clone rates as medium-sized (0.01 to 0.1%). This chain's CDR3 is CASSPRTGELFF. The CDR3 DNA sequence: TGTGCCAGCAGCCCTCGGACCGGGGAGCTGTTTTTT. V gene TRBV4-2 combines with J gene TRBJ2-2, with D unresolved. From germline, CDR1 is LGHNA and CDR2 YNFKEQ. The CDR3 covers 12 residues. V shed 4 bases and J shed 5 bases, with 5 bases lying between them.

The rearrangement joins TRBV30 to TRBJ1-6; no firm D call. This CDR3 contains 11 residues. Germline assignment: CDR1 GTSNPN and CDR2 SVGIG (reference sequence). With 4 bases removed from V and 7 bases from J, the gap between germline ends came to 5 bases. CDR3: CAWKINSPLHF. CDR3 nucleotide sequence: TGTGCCTGGAAAATAAATTCACCCCTCCACTTT. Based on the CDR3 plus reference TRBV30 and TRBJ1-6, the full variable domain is SQTIHQWPATLVQPVGSPLSLECTVEGTSNPNLYWYRQAAGRGLQLLFYSVGIGQISSEVPQNLSASRPQDRQFILSSKKLLLSDSGFYLCAWKINSPLHFGNGTRLTVT.

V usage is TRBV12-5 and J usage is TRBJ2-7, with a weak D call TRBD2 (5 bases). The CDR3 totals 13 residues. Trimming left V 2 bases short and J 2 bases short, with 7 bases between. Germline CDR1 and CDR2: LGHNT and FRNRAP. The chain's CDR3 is CASGLTGTYEQYF. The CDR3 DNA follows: TGTGCTAGTGGTTTGACGGGGACCTACGAGCAGTACTTC.

The CDR3 DNA reads as TGTGCTAGTGGTTTGGGCAGGGGAGAGGGCAATGAGCAGTTCTTC. This codes for CASGLGRGEGNEQFF. The V and J genes are TRBV12-5 and TRBJ2-1, with D possibly being TRBD1 (6 bases). The CDR3 contains 15 residues. Germline V gene sequence: CDR1 LGHNT, CDR2 FRNRAP. Trimming removed 1 base from V and 6 bases from J, with 13 bases in between.

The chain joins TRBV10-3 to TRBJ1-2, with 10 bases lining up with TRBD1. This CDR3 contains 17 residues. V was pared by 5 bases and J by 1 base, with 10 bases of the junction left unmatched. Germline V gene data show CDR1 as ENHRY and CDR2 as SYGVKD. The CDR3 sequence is CAISLTGGITYNYGYTF. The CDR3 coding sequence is TGTGCCATCAGTCTGACAGGGGGCATTACTTATAACTATGGCTACACCTTC.

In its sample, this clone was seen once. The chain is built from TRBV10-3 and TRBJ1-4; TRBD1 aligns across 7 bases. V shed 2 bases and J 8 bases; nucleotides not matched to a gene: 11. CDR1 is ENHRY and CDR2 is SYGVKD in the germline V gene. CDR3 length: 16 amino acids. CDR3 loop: CAISELQGTVGEKLFF. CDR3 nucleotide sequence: TGTGCCATCAGTGAGCTGCAGGGGACAGTAGGAGAAAAACTGTTTTTT.

The CDR3 here is CASSLSGQLYGYTF. CDR3 nucleotide sequence: TGCGCCAGCAGCTTGTCGGGACAGCTCTATGGCTACACCTTC. The chain is built from TRBV5-1 and TRBJ1-2; TRBD1 agrees at 7 bases. Trimming removed 1 base from V and 4 bases from J; junction bases left unmatched: 4. This CDR3 spans 14 amino acids. Germline CDR1 reads SGHRS; CDR2 reads YFSETQ.

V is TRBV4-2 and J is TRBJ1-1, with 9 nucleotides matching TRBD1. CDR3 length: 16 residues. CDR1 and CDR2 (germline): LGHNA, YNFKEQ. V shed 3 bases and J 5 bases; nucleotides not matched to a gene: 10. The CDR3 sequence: CASSHARDRVGTEAFF. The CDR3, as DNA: TGTGCCAGCAGCCATGCACGGGACAGGGTGGGAACTGAAGCTTTCTTT.